The clone carrying this T cell receptor (beta chain) was found once. Its specificity is unknown. The sample originates from a study of shared clonotypes between healthy human individuals. Study conclusions and caveats: Blood was the sole source, and tissue repertoires probably differ. For naive CD4 cells, 5% to 6.5% of clonotypes were shared across a handful of donors.

V dropped 5 bases and J dropped 6; count of bases not matched to a gene: 10. Germline V gives CDR1 WSHSY, CDR2 SAAADI. CDR3 length: 15 amino acids. For each subset, genomic DNA was distributed in equal portions over several immunoSEQ plates. The protocol was immunoSEQ multiplex PCR, while the TCRdb copy is restricted to in-frame clones and leaves out a portion. The sample contains under 2,500,000 clones, more than 90% of which appear only once. Healthy HIV-negative adults without recent acute infections or vaccinations served as donors. The sequence derives from a man aged 18 to 29 in good health. Sequencing used naive CD4+ T cells sorted from blood. Stated subset: CD45RA+ positively selected. This chain uses TRBV10-2 with TRBJ1-5, with 7 bases matching TRBD1. The CDR3 here is CASSPRPGGTQPQHF. The CDR3 nucleotides are TGCGCCAGCAGTCCTCGACCAGGGGGGACTCAGCCCCAGCATTTT.